A single sample is the source of the 24 T cell receptor beta chains below, sequenced in a study of graft-versus-host responses after intestinal transplantation (dated by TCRdb to the early 2020s). The time point label for this specimen denotes: cells obtained before transplantation from donor or recipient. These receptors have no known antigen. The method behind the library was the immunoSEQ multiplex PCR assay. TCRdb carries this immuneACCESS record with in-frame sequences only. Its versions omit some clonotypes, under half of them owing to an unresolved V gene in the studies checked, with the rest unexplained. Counted in this sample were fewer than 85,000 clones; nearly 85% of them appeared once. 0.35% to 0.45% of the sample lies in the top ten. The sample was unstimulated CD4+ T cells sorted from spleen or lymph node cells, taken before transplant. Receptors originate from a human donor who was the organ donor for an intestinal transplant.

V gene TRBV29-1 combines with J gene TRBJ1-1, with D possibly TRBD1 on 5 matching bases. The CDR3 is 13 residues long. Germline V gene data show CDR1 as SQVTM and CDR2 as ANQGSEA. Trimming pared 4 bases from V and 4 bases from J, leaving 13 bases between. CDR3 loop: CSVVVGGATEAFF. CDR3 in DNA: TGCAGCGTTGTAGTAGGAGGGGCCACTGAAGCTTTCTTT.

V is TRBV28 and J is TRBJ2-5; the D is unclear. V lost 5 bases to trimming and J lost 5 bases, with 6 bases between them. This CDR3 has 11 amino acids. Germline CDR1 is MDHEN and CDR2 is SYDVKM. The DNA for the CDR3 is TGTGCCAGCAGTCCACGGGAGACCCAGTACTTC. Encoded protein: CASSPRETQYF.

The genes are TRBV5-1 and TRBJ1-2, with 7 bases aligning to TRBD1. Unmatched junction bases numbered 4, after V lost 3 bases and J lost 2 bases. The CDR3 covers 14 residues. Germline V lookup: CDR1 SGHRS, CDR2 YFSETQ. CDR3 residues: CASSSQTGNYGYTF. The CDR3 DNA is TGCGCCAGCAGCTCCCAGACAGGGAACTATGGCTACACCTTC. Complete variable domain (other parts from reference TRBV5-1 and TRBJ1-2): KAGVTQTPRYLIKTRGQQVTLSCSPISGHRSVSWYQQTPGQGLQFLFEYFSETQRNKGNFPGRFSGRQFSNSRSEMNVSTLELGDSALYLCASSSQTGNYGYTFGSGTRLTVV.

This chain uses TRBV5-6 with TRBJ1-2, with 8 bases identical to TRBD1. The germline CDR1 and CDR2 sequences are SGHDT and YYEEEE. V trimming: 3 bases; J trimming: 8 bases; junction bases outside the gene matches: 6. The CDR3 contains 13 residues. CDR3: CASSSGQAYGYTF. Written as DNA, the CDR3 is TGTGCCAGCAGCTCGGGACAGGCATACGGCTACACCTTC. The whole variable domain, filled in from reference TRBV5-6 and TRBJ1-2, reads DAGVTQSPTHLIKTRGQQVTLRCSPKSGHDTVSWYQQALGQGPQFIFQYYEEEERQRGNFPDRFSGHQFPNYSSELNVNALLLGDSALYLCASSSGQAYGYTFGSGTRLTVV.

This chain uses TRBV2 with TRBJ2-7, with TRBD1 matching 7 bases. Germline V gives CDR1 SNHLY, CDR2 FYNNEI. The CDR3 has 15 residues. With V trimmed by 5 bases and J by 3 bases, 10 bases remained unmatched. The CDR3 protein is CASSLGQVLLYEQYV. CDR3 sequence (DNA): TGTGCCAGCAGTTTAGGACAGGTGCTACTCTACGAGCAGTACGTC.

The CDR3: CASSLVAQGAGTGELFF. CDR3 nucleotide sequence: TGTGCCAGCAGCTTAGTCGCCCAGGGGGCTGGCACCGGGGAGCTGTTTTTT. The chain recombines TRBV7-2 with TRBJ2-2; 8 positions match TRBD1. V gave up 1 base and J gave up 4 bases; unmatched junction bases: 8. CDR1 SGHTA and CDR2 FQGNSA come from the germline V gene. The CDR3 is 17 amino acids.

The chain carries TRBV25-1 and TRBJ2-3, with 10 bases identical to TRBD2. The CDR3 is 15 amino acids. The germline CDR1 and CDR2 sequences are MGHDK and SYGVNS. V dropped 6 bases and J dropped 5; count of bases not matched to a gene: 8. The CDR3 region has the DNA TGTGCCAGCAGACCGGGACTAGCGTTCGGAGATACGCAGTATTTT. Amino acids: CASRPGLAFGDTQYF.

The chain is built from TRBV6-1 and TRBJ2-1; the D gene is possibly TRBD2 (7 bases). Trimming stripped 0 bases from V and 5 bases from J, with 8 bases between. CDR1 is MNHNS and CDR2 is SASEGT in the germline V gene. This CDR3 has 14 amino acids. As DNA, the CDR3 is TGTGCCAGCAGTGAAGCGGGGGGGCACAATGAGCAGTTCTTC. Translated: CASSEAGGHNEQFF.

This sequence joins TRBV30 and TRBJ1-2; a weak D match, TRBD1 (6 bases). Per germline, CDR1 GTSNPN and CDR2 SVGIG (reference sequence). Trimming pared 4 bases from V and 4 bases from J, leaving 13 bases between. CDR3 length: 13 amino acids. The CDR3 sequence: CAWTSQGIYGYTF. In DNA form, the CDR3 reads TGTGCCTGGACCTCGCAGGGGATCTATGGCTACACCTTC.

This sequence joins TRBV27 and TRBJ1-1, with D tentatively TRBD1 (6 bases). The CDR3 runs to 15 residues. The ends were cut back, 3 bases at V and 1 base at J, with 12 bases in the middle. Germline CDR1 is MNHEY and CDR2 is SMNVEV (reference sequence). CDR3 loop: CASSLSTGRNTEAFF. Written as DNA, the CDR3 is TGTGCCAGCAGTTTGTCTACAGGGAGGAACACTGAAGCTTTCTTT.

The chain uses TRBV18 and TRBJ1-5, with D possibly matching TRBD1 (5 bases). The germline V and J ends were trimmed by 0 bases and 3 bases, with 6 bases remaining between them. CDR1 and CDR2 from the germline V gene are KGHSH and LQKENI. CDR3 size: 14 residues. The CDR3: CASSPPTVNQPQHF. CDR3 nucleotide sequence: TGTGCCAGCTCACCACCGACAGTCAATCAGCCCCAGCATTTT.

J is TRBJ1-6 and V is TRBV2; TRBD1 is a possible D gene (5 bases). Germline CDR1 is SNHLY and CDR2 is FYNNEI. This CDR3 has 16 residues. The V end lost 6 bases, the J end lost 3 bases, and 15 bases lay between the germline ends. The CDR3 coding sequence is TGTGCCAGCAGCTCGGACATCAAAAACTATAATTCACCCCTCCACTTT. Translating it yields CASSSDIKNYNSPLHF.

The chain uses TRBV28 and TRBJ1-5; D is undetermined. This CDR3 has 12 residues. CDR1 MDHEN and CDR2 SYDVKM come from the germline V gene. Trimming removed 7 bases at V and 7 bases at J, with 11 bases between. CDR3 amino acids: CASNFAGQPQHF. The CDR3 bases are TGTGCCAGCAACTTCGCGGGGCAGCCCCAGCATTTT.

V and J are TRBV5-6 and TRBJ1-3; the D gene is possibly TRBD1 (5 bases). Per germline, CDR1 SGHDT and CDR2 YYEEEE. CDR3 length: 17 residues. V was cut by 2 bases and J by 0 bases, with 15 bases left in between. CDR3 bases: TGTGCCAGCAGCTTCAAGATATGGCAGGGCTCTGGAAACACCATATATTTT. This translates into CASSFKIWQGSGNTIYF.

The J gene is TRBJ2-1, the V gene TRBV7-9, with TRBD2 as a possible D gene (6 bases). With 5 bases removed from V and 3 bases from J, the gap between germline ends came to 23 bases. This CDR3 is built from 18 residues. The germline V gene has CDR1 SEHNR and CDR2 FQNEAQ (reference sequence). The CDR3 spells CASSLGTLSAGGYNEQFF. As DNA, the CDR3 is TGTGCCAGCAGCCTGGGGACTCTATCTGCGGGTGGCTACAATGAGCAGTTCTTC.

This chain links TRBV7-2 with TRBJ2-3, with D possibly matching TRBD1 (6 bases). Trimming took off 1 base at V and 0 bases at J, with 17 bases between the two ends. CDR3 size: 18 residues. Germline CDR1 and CDR2: SGHTA and FQGNSA. CDR3 residues: CASSLGPGAASSTDTQYF. The CDR3 DNA reads as TGTGCCAGCAGCTTAGGTCCAGGGGCGGCATCTAGCACAGATACGCAGTATTTT.

This clone showed up just once. This chain joins TRBV6-4 and TRBJ2-3; 13 nucleotides align to TRBD2. The CDR3 runs 14 residues. Germline V gives CDR1 MRHNA, CDR2 SNTAGT. The V segment lost 5 bases and the J segment 10 bases; nucleotides outside the gene matches: 6. The CDR3 here is CASSSGLAGVPQYF. Here the CDR3 DNA reads TGTGCCAGCAGTTCCGGACTAGCGGGGGTTCCGCAGTATTTT.

The chain combines TRBV27 with TRBJ1-1; D remains ambiguous. This CDR3 spans 16 amino acids. Per germline, CDR1 MNHEY and CDR2 SMNVEV (reference sequence). Deletions cut 2 bases from V and 1 base from J, with 14 bases between. The chain's CDR3 is CASSLGPFGPNTEAFF. CDR3 DNA sequence: TGTGCCAGCAGTTTAGGCCCATTTGGCCCGAACACTGAAGCTTTCTTT.

This chain uses TRBV6-6 with TRBJ2-3, with D maybe TRBD1 (5 bases). The V end was cut by 6 bases, the J end by 2 bases, with 15 bases between. The CDR3 covers 15 residues. Germline V gene data show CDR1 as MNHNY and CDR2 as SVGAGI (reference sequence). CDR3 nucleotide sequence: TGTGCCAGCAGACCAACAGGATCCTTCACAGATACGCAGTATTTT. This encodes CASRPTGSFTDTQYF.

This clone was picked up one time. This rearrangement joins TRBV6-5 to TRBJ1-1; D gene uncertain. The ends were cut back, 9 bases at V and 1 base at J, with 12 bases in the middle. The CDR3 loop spans 13 amino acids. Germline CDR1 is MNHEY and CDR2 is SVGAGI. As DNA, the CDR3 is TGTGCCAGTAGAGGACTGACGAACACTGAAGCTTTCTTT. This codes for CASRGLTNTEAFF.

V usage is TRBV27 and J usage is TRBJ2-2; 8 bases fit TRBD2. V gave up 2 bases and J gave up 3 bases; unmatched junction bases: 11. The CDR3 length is 18 residues. Germline lookup yields CDR1 MNHEY and CDR2 SMNVEV (reference sequence). The CDR3 protein is CASSLVGGGTYYTGELFF. The CDR3 coding sequence is TGTGCCAGCAGTTTAGTGGGCGGGGGGACGTATTACACCGGGGAGCTGTTTTTT.

J is TRBJ2-1 and V is TRBV7-9; D gene ambiguous. The germline CDR1 and CDR2 sequences are SEHNR and FQNEAQ (reference sequence). The CDR3 is 13 amino acids. The V end lost 4 bases, the J end lost 5 bases, and 9 bases lay between the germline ends. CDR3 in amino acids: CASSSISHNEQFF. CDR3 DNA: TGTGCCAGCAGCTCAATTAGCCACAATGAGCAGTTCTTC. Together with reference TRBV7-9 and TRBJ2-1, the CDR3 gives the full variable domain: DTGVSQNPRHKITKRGQNVTFRCDPISEHNRLYWYRQTLGQGPEFLTYFQNEAQLEKSRLLSDRFSAERPKGSFSTLEIQRTEQGDSAMYLCASSSISHNEQFFGPGTRLTVL.

This clone was detected once. The rearrangement joins TRBV6-6 to TRBJ2-3, with 7 bases that match TRBD2. Germline V gene data show CDR1 as MNHNY and CDR2 as SVGAGI (reference sequence). The CDR3 has 13 residues. Trimming removed 5 bases from V and 6 bases from J; junction bases left unmatched: 5. The CDR3 region is CASSETSPDTQYF. As DNA, the CDR3 is TGTGCCAGCAGTGAGACTAGCCCTGATACGCAGTATTTT.

The genes are TRBV6-1 and TRBJ2-5; possible D gene TRBD1, 6 bases. Trimming took 8 bases from V and 4 from J, leaving 20 bases between them. This CDR3 has 15 amino acids. Germline V lookup: CDR1 MNHNS, CDR2 SASEGT. The CDR3 region has the DNA TGTGCCAGCGGCATCATGTTGGGGGCCGGAGAGACCCAGTACTTC. It specifies CASGIMLGAGETQYF.